The sequence of this TCR beta chain was determined in a study of breast tumors, draining lymph nodes, adjacent tissues. Each CDR3 protein gets one entry after TCRdb re-called the multiplex PCR reads with MiXCR. Here the sample spans around 250,000 distinct CDR3 sequences, nearly 35% being singletons. General study points: Tumor and nontumor repertoires were significantly more similar in luminal-like than in basal-like breast cancer. Tumor T cell lymph node origin was a supported hypothesis, not proven. Compared with lymph nodes, tumors were less diverse; compared with nontumor tissue, more. Data fit most tumor T cells coming from lymph node, expanding in tumor.

As for this clonotype: Its antigen is unknown.

The lymph nodes were axillary draining lymph nodes from breast cancer patients. The V and J ends lost 7 bases and 3 bases respectively, with 13 bases between them. Per germline, CDR1 MNHEY and CDR2 SVGAGI. The CDR3 extends over 13 amino acids. The genes are TRBV6-5 and TRBJ2-7, with unresolved D. The clonotype comes from a female donor with breast cancer. Some clones in this sample may be carry-over from other donors' samples. Material: axillary lymph node tissue. The CDR3 nucleotides read TGTGCCAGCACCCACTCGGAACGCTACGAGCAGTACTTC. Residues: CASTHSERYEQYF.